This TCR beta chain stems from a study of blood T cell repertoires in COVID-19. At the level of the study: Samples of COVID-19 (acute and convalescent) were obtained from the United States, Italy and Spain. In each case, the material was cDNA or gDNA derived from T cells, B-cell-depleted T cells, or PBMCs.

The CDR3 sequence is 16 residues long. Per the germline V gene, CDR1 is SNHLY and CDR2 is FYNNEI. Trimming removed 7 bases from V and 0 bases from J, with 18 bases in between. Original methodology: Amplification from reference gene primers served as the basis for estimated nucleated cell counts. This table comes from immunoSEQ multiplex PCR, and its TCRdb copy is limited to in-frame clones, with some not included. V and J calls and clone size are given by that table; D and trimming were obtained from the DNA. The table shows about 150,000 clones, with around 90% occurring only once. The origin of this receptor is a human donor in a cohort sampled during active COVID-19. The sequencing sample was made of peripheral blood. The chain employs TRBV2 and TRBJ1-1, with a weak D call TRBD1 (5 bases). The CDR3 DNA follows: TGTGCCAGCAAAAGTCAGGGAGGAGGGATGAACACTGAAGCTTTCTTT. As protein: CASKSQGGGMNTEAFF.